This record covers a single T cell receptor (beta chain). Its antigen is currently unknown. The method was immunoSEQ multiplex PCR; TCRdb's version includes in-frame clones alone and lacks a portion of them. The profile shows 15,000 to 25,000 clones, roughly nine tenths of them singletons. Trimming removed 5 bases from V and 2 bases from J, with 22 bases in between. The germline V gene encodes CDR1 SGHDT and CDR2 YYEEEE. This CDR3 spans 17 amino acids. The data originate from a study of monozygotic twins with cystic fibrosis. General study results and limits: Unrelated CF individuals shared fewer identical clonotypes than monozygotic CF twins.

Sequencing input: blood. This sequence was found in a girl aged 2-10 years with cystic fibrosis. The chain carries TRBV5-6 and TRBJ1-2; D unclear. This CDR3 reads CASRYENRGVINYGYTF. CDR3 nucleotides: TGTGCCAGCAGATACGAAAACCGGGGAGTTATCAACTATGGCTACACCTTC.